The clone carrying this TCR beta chain was counted many times. The germline V and J ends were trimmed by 1 base and 2 bases, with 9 bases remaining between them. CDR1 and CDR2 (germline): SGHRS, YFSETQ. The CDR3 runs 14 residues. These data belong to a study of blood T cells in healthy people across ages. Each sample yielded at least 6 micrograms of PBMC total RNA. Next came a second PCR, run for about 6 to 11 cycles, which used a sample-barcoded 5' primer along with a J-beta primer mix. Per-sample output comprised a minimum of 3 million paired-end reads containing CDR3. TCRdb independently ran MiXCR on the 5' RACE reads; one entry per CDR3 protein. The profile shows about a million distinct CDR3 sequences, approximately 49% of them singletons.

The sequence derives from a man younger than 40 in good health. The source material was blood. The chain couples TRBV5-1 to TRBJ1-1; D remains unclear. In nucleotides, the CDR3 is TGCGCCAGCAGCTTGTCGGGTCTCAACACTGAAGCTTTCTTT. Amino acids: CASSLSGLNTEAFF.